The 14 T cell receptor beta chains below come from one sample, sequenced in a study of shared clonotypes between healthy human individuals. CD45RO-negative cells were positively selected for CCR7, leaving out terminally differentiated effector memory CD45RA+ cells. Profiled with immunoSEQ multiplex PCR; TCRdb holds only in-frame clones, not every one. This sample has 2 million to 2.5 million clones, with 90% to 95% found just once. The sequenced sample was naive CD8+ T cells from PBMCs. The receptors come from a man younger than 35 in good health. Some clones in this sample may be carry-over from other donors' samples.

The chain uses TRBV6-4 and TRBJ1-1; D may be TRBD1 (6 bases). With 10 bases removed from V and 1 base from J, the gap between germline ends came to 13 bases. Per germline, CDR1 MRHNA and CDR2 SNTAGT. CDR3 size: 13 residues. The chain's CDR3 is CATRQDSNTEAFF. The CDR3 DNA follows: TGTGCCACCCGACAGGACTCGAACACTGAAGCTTTCTTT.

This clone occurred once. The chain couples TRBV7-8 to TRBJ2-3; D ambiguous. CDR3 length equals 11 residues. The V gene lost 4 bases and the J gene lost 8 bases, with 7 bases spanning the gap. CDR1 is SGHVS, CDR2 FQNEAQ, per germline. In nucleotides, the CDR3 is TGTGCCAGCAGCTCCTCCCCTACGCAGTATTTT. Its translation: CASSSSPTQYF.

Concerning this clone itself: The sample contains more than one DNA sequence encoding this CDR3. CDR3 sequence reads: CASSLSSANEQFF. The CDR3 region has the DNA TGCGCCAGCAGCTTATCTAGCGCAAATGAGCAGTTCTTC. V and J are TRBV5-1 and TRBJ2-1; a weak D match, TRBD2 (6 bases). V was shortened by 2 bases and J by 7 bases, with 10 bases between the two germline ends. The CDR3 covers 13 residues. From germline, CDR1 is SGHRS and CDR2 YFSETQ.

The V gene is TRBV4-1, the J gene TRBJ1-5; D unclear. Germline V gene sequence: CDR1 MGHRA, CDR2 YSYEKL. This CDR3 is 15 amino acids long. Trimming stripped 0 bases from V and 7 bases from J, with 13 bases between. CDR3 sequence: CASSQEDGYTQPQHF. In DNA, the CDR3 is TGCGCCAGCAGCCAAGAGGACGGATACACCCAGCCCCAGCATTTT.

The CDR3: CAWRPLAGAWTQYF. In DNA form, the CDR3 reads TGTGCCTGGAGACCACTAGCGGGGGCTTGGACCCAGTACTTC. The V and J genes are TRBV30 and TRBJ2-5; 11 nucleotides line up with TRBD2. This CDR3 contains 14 residues. The junction had 7 bases not matched to a gene; V was cut back by 3 bases and J by 7 bases. Germline assignment: CDR1 GTSNPN and CDR2 SVGIG (reference sequence).

The chain links TRBV6-5 to TRBJ1-1; the D is unclear. The length of the CDR3 is 13 residues. V dropped 4 bases and J dropped 1 base, with 7 bases sitting between them. In germline, CDR1 is MNHEY, CDR2 SVGAGI. The DNA for the CDR3 is TGTGCCAGCAGTTGGCACCCGAACACTGAAGCTTTCTTT. It translates to CASSWHPNTEAFF.

The chain is built from TRBV19 and TRBJ2-2, with D hard to call. The germline V gene has CDR1 LNHDA and CDR2 SQIVND (reference sequence). This CDR3 has 16 residues. The V gene lost 3 bases and the J gene lost 3 bases, with 14 bases spanning the gap. The CDR3 loop is CASSMWAVRDTGELFF. CDR3 coding DNA: TGTGCCAGTAGTATGTGGGCTGTCCGGGACACCGGGGAGCTGTTTTTT.

The chain links TRBV4-1 to TRBJ1-1; unclear D gene. The CDR3 loop spans 14 amino acids. Trimming left V 7 bases short and J 2 bases short, with 14 bases between. Germline loops: CDR1 MGHRA, CDR2 YSYEKL. CDR3 in amino acids: CASTIGGSNTEAFF. The DNA for the CDR3 is TGCGCCAGCACGATCGGTGGGTCTAACACTGAAGCTTTCTTT.

The count of this clone is one. The V call is TRBV15, the J call TRBJ2-2, with 8 bases matching TRBD1. The CDR3 loop spans 13 amino acids. Germline trimming cut 3 bases from V and 9 bases from J; bases unmatched to any gene: 3. From germline, CDR1 is LNHNV and CDR2 YYDKDF (reference sequence). The CDR3 DNA is TGTGCCACCAGCAGCCGACAGGGGAGGGAGCTGTTTTTT. It codes for CATSSRQGRELFF.

The chain uses TRBV6-5 and TRBJ2-3, with D perhaps being TRBD1 or TRBD2 (5 bases each). The V and J ends lost 0 bases and 0 bases respectively, with 10 bases between them. The CDR3 has 16 residues. Per the germline V gene, CDR1 is MNHEY and CDR2 is SVGAGI. CDR3 sequence: CASSYSLGTSTDTQYF. The DNA of the CDR3 is TGTGCCAGCAGTTACTCGCTCGGGACCAGCACAGATACGCAGTATTTT.

This chain links TRBV6-5 with TRBJ2-2; TRBD1 is a possible D gene (5 bases). Germline V gives CDR1 MNHEY, CDR2 SVGAGI. V was pared by 2 bases and J by 6 bases, with 10 bases between. This CDR3 spans 14 amino acids. The CDR3 DNA reads TGTGCCAGCAGTTACAATCCAGGGTCCGGGGAGCTGTTTTTT. As protein: CASSYNPGSGELFF.

The V call is TRBV6-5, the J call TRBJ1-2; D might be TRBD1 (5 bases). CDR1 and CDR2 (germline): MNHEY, SVGAGI. Trimming cost V 2 bases and J 9 bases, with 10 bases left between them. The CDR3 covers 12 residues. The CDR3 sequence is CASSYSGGSYTF. The DNA of the CDR3 is TGTGCCAGCAGTTACAGTGGGGGAAGCTACACCTTC.

This rearrangement joins TRBV7-8 to TRBJ2-7; 11 nucleotides line up with TRBD2. V was clipped by 5 bases and J by 5 bases; unmatched bases: 20. This CDR3 has 19 residues. Germline CDR1 and CDR2: SGHVS and FQNEAQ. The CDR3 sequence is CASSPHYGPLAGVNDEQYF. DNA for the CDR3: TGTGCCAGCAGCCCCCACTACGGCCCACTAGCGGGAGTAAACGACGAGCAGTACTTC.

This clone was found once. V is TRBV30 and J is TRBJ1-1; D unclear. The CDR3 spans 13 residues. V was pared by 3 bases and J by 4 bases, with 12 bases between. Germline V gene data show CDR1 as GTSNPN and CDR2 as SVGIG (reference sequence). The DNA of the CDR3 is TGTGCCTGGAGCCCCCTTTTGCTCACTGAAGCTTTCTTT. Translation: CAWSPLLLTEAFF.